These 25 T cell receptor beta chains share one sample of origin, sequenced in a study of cytomegalovirus exposure and HLA in healthy donors. Researchers ran the PCR with 60 Vbeta and 13 Jbeta primers. Clones were read by immunoSEQ multiplex PCR, and TCRdb kept only the in-frame ones, dropping some. Among fewer than 200,000 clones listed, more than 65% were seen once. The sequencing sample was made of PBMCs. These receptors were obtained from a woman aged 25 to 39 in good health and CMV-seronegative.

The chain employs TRBV6-4 and TRBJ1-6, with 8 bases lining up with TRBD1. J lost 7 bases, V lost 6 bases, and 5 bases had no gene match. Germline-derived CDR1 and CDR2 are MRHNA and SNTAGT. CDR3 length equals 14 residues. The chain's CDR3 is CASRGQVPNSPLHF. The CDR3 DNA reads TGTGCCAGCAGGGGACAGGTTCCCAATTCACCCCTCCACTTT.

This chain joins TRBV27 and TRBJ1-5, with D possibly TRBD1 on 5 matching bases. Trimming left V 5 bases short and J 5 bases short, with 13 bases between. Per the germline V gene, CDR1 is MNHEY and CDR2 is SMNVEV (reference sequence). The CDR3 consists of 14 residues. The CDR3 loop is CASSQAGGYQPQHF. The CDR3 DNA reads as TGTGCCAGCAGTCAGGCGGGGGGGTATCAGCCCCAGCATTTT.

This chain joins TRBV5-4 and TRBJ2-2; possible D gene TRBD2, 5 bases. CDR3 length equals 14 residues. V shed 3 bases and J shed 3 bases, with 9 bases lying between them. The germline CDR1 and CDR2 sequences are SGHNT and YYREEE (reference sequence). CDR3 DNA: TGTGCCAGCAGCTCGACTACCCACACCGGGGAGCTGTTTTTT. Its protein is CASSSTTHTGELFF.

The chain links TRBV2 to TRBJ2-3; D gene uncertain. CDR3 size: 11 residues. The germline V gene has CDR1 SNHLY and CDR2 FYNNEI. Between the trimmed V and J ends, which lost 3 bases and 7 bases, there was a span of 5 bases. CDR3 loop: CASSDVNTQYF. CDR3 nucleotides: TGTGCCAGCAGTGACGTTAATACGCAGTATTTT.

The chain combines TRBV27 with TRBJ1-4, with a possible D match to TRBD1 (5 bases). The CDR3 spans 17 residues. Trimming stripped 0 bases from V and 1 base from J, with 12 bases between. Germline V gene sequence: CDR1 MNHEY, CDR2 SMNVEV (reference sequence). CDR3 in amino acids: CASSLSLRQGTNEKLFF. For the CDR3, the DNA is TGTGCCAGCAGTTTATCGCTCCGGCAGGGAACTAATGAAAAACTGTTTTTT.

The chain employs TRBV7-3 and TRBJ2-3; 9 bases fit TRBD2. The germline CDR1 and CDR2 sequences are SGHTA and FQGTGA. This CDR3 has 17 residues. With 9 bases clipped from V and 2 bases from J, the junction kept 15 bases outside the gene matches. CDR3 in amino acids: CARLRWLAGPSTDTQYF. Written as DNA, the CDR3 is TGTGCCAGGTTAAGATGGCTAGCGGGACCCTCCACAGATACGCAGTATTTT.

The chain combines TRBV9 with TRBJ1-3; 8 nucleotides line up with TRBD1. CDR1 and CDR2 from the germline V gene are SGDLS and YYNGEE. The CDR3 covers 14 residues. V lost 4 bases, J lost 3 bases, and 3 bases stayed unmatched. The CDR3 DNA reads as TGTGCCAGCAGCCCACAGGGGGTTGGAAACACCATATATTTT. It yields the protein CASSPQGVGNTIYF.

The V call is TRBV27, the J call TRBJ1-2, with D maybe TRBD1 (5 bases). The germline gives CDR1 MNHEY, CDR2 SMNVEV (reference sequence). This CDR3 is 14 amino acids long. The germline V and J ends were trimmed by 3 bases and 4 bases, with 12 bases remaining between them. CDR3 DNA sequence: TGTGCCAGCAGTTTCCAGTGGGACTCCTATGGCTACACCTTC. It encodes CASSFQWDSYGYTF.

The chain is built from TRBV5-1 and TRBJ2-1; D not resolved. V was shortened by 0 bases and J by 5 bases, with 6 bases between the two germline ends. Germline V gene lookup returns CDR1 SGHRS and CDR2 YFSETQ. The CDR3 totals 13 residues. The CDR3 region is CASSLGPNNEQFF. In DNA form, the CDR3 reads TGCGCCAGCAGCTTGGGTCCCAACAATGAGCAGTTCTTC.

The chain is built from TRBV11-2 and TRBJ2-1; TRBD2 matches 9 bases. The germline gives CDR1 SGHAT, CDR2 FQNNGV. This CDR3 region has 14 residues. Trimming at V came to 6 bases and at J to 6 bases, leaving 6 bases not matched to a gene. CDR3: CASRSSGTANEQFF. The CDR3 DNA reads as TGTGCCAGCAGATCTAGCGGGACCGCCAATGAGCAGTTCTTC.

This chain joins TRBV7-6 and TRBJ2-1; D may be TRBD2 (6 bases). Trimming pared 6 bases from V and 6 bases from J, leaving 21 bases between. The CDR3 is made up of 16 amino acids. The germline V gene has CDR1 SGHVS and CDR2 FNYEAQ. The CDR3 protein is CASSSGRLARRNEQFF. CDR3 DNA sequence: TGTGCCAGCAGTTCAGGCCGTCTAGCGAGACGCAATGAGCAGTTCTTC. The full variable domain, its missing parts supplied by reference TRBV7-6 and TRBJ2-1, is GAGVSQSPRYKVTKRGQDVALRCDPISGHVSLYWYRQALGQGPEFLTYFNYEAQQDKSGLPNDRFSAERPEGSISTLTIQRTEQRDSAMYRCASSSGRLARRNEQFFGPGTRLTVL.

J is TRBJ2-7 and V is TRBV7-9; 7 positions match TRBD1. Trimming at V came to 4 bases and at J to 0 bases, leaving 3 bases not matched to a gene. The CDR3 is made up of 14 amino acids. CDR1 and CDR2 from the germline V gene are SEHNR and FQNEAQ (reference sequence). CDR3 amino acids: CASSSQGTSYEQYF. CDR3 nucleotide sequence: TGTGCCAGCAGCTCACAGGGGACCTCCTACGAGCAGTACTTC.

This clone appeared a few times. The V and J genes are TRBV6-1 and TRBJ2-5; 7 nucleotides line up with TRBD1. The length of the CDR3 is 14 residues. Losses at the gene ends were 5 bases for V and 2 bases for J; bases not matched to a gene: 5. Germline V gene sequence: CDR1 MNHNS, CDR2 SASEGT. In DNA form, the CDR3 reads TGTGCCAGCAGTATTGGACAGGCTCAAGAGACCCAGTACTTC. This sequence encodes CASSIGQAQETQYF.

This clone appeared once. V is TRBV7-8 and J is TRBJ2-2; 7 bases map to TRBD1. The CDR3 is 14 amino acids. Unmatched junction bases numbered 6, after V lost 5 bases and J lost 6 bases. Germline loops: CDR1 SGHVS, CDR2 FQNEAQ. CDR3: CASSPDRAPGELFF. CDR3 nucleotide sequence: TGTGCCAGCAGCCCCGACAGGGCTCCCGGGGAGCTGTTTTTT.

This clone turned up a few times. The CDR3 coding sequence is TGTGCCAGCTCACCCCCCAGGGAGGAAATATTTAATTCACCCCTCCACTTT. Its translation: CASSPPREEIFNSPLHF. This chain connects TRBV18 to TRBJ1-6; D is perhaps TRBD1 (5 bases). The CDR3 has 17 amino acids. The germline V and J ends were trimmed by 3 bases and 6 bases, with 18 bases remaining between them. The germline V gene has CDR1 KGHSH and CDR2 LQKENI. The entire variable domain, with the rest obtained from reference TRBV18 and TRBJ1-6, is as follows: NAGVMQNPRHLVRRRGQEARLRCSPMKGHSHVYWYRQLPEEGLKFMVYLQKENIIDESGMPKERFSAEFPKEGPSILRIQQVVRGDSAAYFCASSPPREEIFNSPLHFGNGTRLTVT.

This clone has just a few counts. This chain uses TRBV19 with TRBJ1-3; D is possibly TRBD1 (6 bases). This CDR3 region has 15 residues. The V gene lost 2 bases and the J gene lost 6 bases, with 14 bases spanning the gap. The germline V gene encodes CDR1 LNHDA and CDR2 SQIVND (reference sequence). DNA for the CDR3: TGTGCCAGTAGTATACAGGGGAGCACGGAAAACACCATATATTTT. Translated, it gives CASSIQGSTENTIYF.

CDR3: CASSLRRGPSTDTQYF. The CDR3 DNA follows: TGTGCCAGCAGCTTACGCAGGGGTCCTAGCACAGATACGCAGTATTTT. The rearrangement uses TRBV7-6 and TRBJ2-3; TRBD1 is a possible D gene (6 bases). Germline CDR1 reads SGHVS; CDR2 reads FNYEAQ. This CDR3 has 16 residues. Trimming took 2 bases from V and 0 from J, leaving 12 bases between them.

The CDR3 nucleotides are TGTGCCAGTAGTATGACAGGGGGATATGGCTACACCTTC. Translated: CASSMTGGYGYTF. The chain combines TRBV19 with TRBJ1-2, with 9 bases that match TRBD1. The germline gives CDR1 LNHDA, CDR2 SQIVND (reference sequence). This CDR3 is built from 13 residues. J lost 5 bases, V lost 3 bases, and 1 base had no gene match.

V and J are TRBV5-1 and TRBJ1-1; D not certain. The CDR3 loop spans 14 amino acids. Looked up from germline, CDR1 is SGHRS and CDR2 is YFSETQ. The ends were cut back, 1 base at V and 0 bases at J, with 7 bases in the middle. The CDR3 coding sequence is TGCGCCAGCAGCTTGTCTACGGTGAACACTGAAGCTTTCTTT. Amino acid sequence: CASSLSTVNTEAFF. The complete variable domain, with remaining parts taken from reference TRBV5-1 and TRBJ1-1, reads KAGVTQTPRYLIKTRGQQVTLSCSPISGHRSVSWYQQTPGQGLQFLFEYFSETQRNKGNFPGRFSGRQFSNSRSEMNVSTLELGDSALYLCASSLSTVNTEAFFGQGTRLTVV.

In this sample, this clone turned up a few times. This chain joins TRBV19 and TRBJ2-2; TRBD2 matches 7 bases. The V segment lost 7 bases and the J segment 2 bases; nucleotides outside the gene matches: 7. The CDR3 is made up of 15 amino acids. Germline V gene lookup returns CDR1 LNHDA and CDR2 SQIVND (reference sequence). In nucleotides, the CDR3 is TGTGCCAGTACTTCTGGGGGGGTCAACACCGGGGAGCTGTTTTTT. Its translation: CASTSGGVNTGELFF. Together with reference TRBV19 and TRBJ2-2, the CDR3 gives the full variable domain: DGGITQSPKYLFRKEGQNVTLSCEQNLNHDAMYWYRQDPGQGLRLIYYSQIVNDFQKGDIAEGYSVSREKKESFPLTVTSAQKNPTAFYLCASTSGGVNTGELFFGEGSRLTVL.

The table lists this clone with a count of one. This chain uses TRBV7-9 with TRBJ2-2; 7 bases fit TRBD2. This CDR3 is 17 amino acids long. V lost 5 bases and J lost 4; bases outside the gene matches: 13. Germline values: CDR1 SEHNR, CDR2 FQNEAQ (reference sequence). The CDR3 DNA reads TGTGCCAGCAGCACCCGCGCGGGGGATAAGGTCACCGGGGAGCTGTTTTTT. Amino acids: CASSTRAGDKVTGELFF.

The genes are TRBV4-2 and TRBJ1-4; a weak D match, TRBD1 (5 bases). Germline loops: CDR1 LGHNA, CDR2 YNFKEQ. V was clipped by 1 base and J by 7 bases, with 16 bases between them. The CDR3 sequence is 16 residues long. The CDR3 protein is CASSQGGGNAREKLFF. In DNA, the CDR3 is TGTGCCAGCAGCCAAGGGGGCGGGAACGCGCGTGAAAAACTGTTTTTT.

V usage is TRBV18 and J usage is TRBJ2-7, with D unresolved. Per the germline V gene, CDR1 is KGHSH and CDR2 is LQKENI. The CDR3 runs 13 residues. V shed 0 bases and J shed 6 bases, with 9 bases lying between them. CDR3: CASSPPHSGEQYF. The CDR3 DNA sequence: TGTGCCAGCTCACCACCTCATTCAGGCGAGCAGTACTTC.

This CDR3 reads CASSKEIEDLVFREQYF. In DNA, the CDR3 is TGTGCCAGCAGCAAAGAAATCGAAGATTTGGTTTTCCGGGAGCAGTACTTC. The rearrangement uses TRBV21-1 and TRBJ2-7; the table calls TRBD2, which could not be checked here. TRBV21-1 is deemed a pseudogene. This CDR3 is 17 amino acids long.

V gene TRBV6-1 combines with J gene TRBJ1-5; D is ambiguous. Trimming removed 5 bases from V and 9 bases from J, with 11 bases in between. The CDR3 length is 12 residues. Looked up from germline, CDR1 is MNHNS and CDR2 is SASEGT. The CDR3 bases are TGTGCCAGCAGTCCCCCAAGAGCGCCCCAGCATTTT. Translating gives CASSPPRAPQHF.